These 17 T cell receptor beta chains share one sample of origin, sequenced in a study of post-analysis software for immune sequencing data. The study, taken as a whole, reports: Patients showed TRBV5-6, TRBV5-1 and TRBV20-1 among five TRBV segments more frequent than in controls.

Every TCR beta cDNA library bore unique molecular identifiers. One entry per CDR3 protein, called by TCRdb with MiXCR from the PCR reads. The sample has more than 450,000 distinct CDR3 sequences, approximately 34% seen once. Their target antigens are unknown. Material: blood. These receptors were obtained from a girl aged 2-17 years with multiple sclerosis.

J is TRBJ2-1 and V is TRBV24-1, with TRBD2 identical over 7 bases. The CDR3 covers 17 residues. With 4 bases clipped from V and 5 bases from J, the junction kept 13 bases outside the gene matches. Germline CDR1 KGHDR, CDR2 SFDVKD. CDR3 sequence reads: CATSDPSGRLADNEQFF. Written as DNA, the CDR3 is TGTGCCACCAGTGACCCATCCGGGCGGCTAGCGGACAATGAGCAGTTCTTC.

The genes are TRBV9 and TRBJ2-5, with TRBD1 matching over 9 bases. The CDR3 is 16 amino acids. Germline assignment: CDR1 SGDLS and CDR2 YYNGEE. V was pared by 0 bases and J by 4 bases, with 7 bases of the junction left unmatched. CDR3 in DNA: TGTGCCAGCAGCGTAGCGGGACAGGGAGGAGCAGAGACCCAGTACTTC. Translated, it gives CASSVAGQGGAETQYF.

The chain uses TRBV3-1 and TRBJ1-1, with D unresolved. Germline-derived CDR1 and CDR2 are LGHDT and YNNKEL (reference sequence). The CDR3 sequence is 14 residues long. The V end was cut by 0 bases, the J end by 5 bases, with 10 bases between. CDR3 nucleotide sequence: TGTGCCAGCAGCCAAGAACGCGGTGGGACTGAAGCTTTCTTT. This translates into CASSQERGGTEAFF.

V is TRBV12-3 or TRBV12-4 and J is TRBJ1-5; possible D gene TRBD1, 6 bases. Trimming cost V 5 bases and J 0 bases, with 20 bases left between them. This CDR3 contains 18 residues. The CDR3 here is CASSLILSGQYSNQPQHF. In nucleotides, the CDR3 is TGTGCCAGCAGTCTAATACTGTCGGGACAATATAGCAATCAGCCCCAGCATTTT.

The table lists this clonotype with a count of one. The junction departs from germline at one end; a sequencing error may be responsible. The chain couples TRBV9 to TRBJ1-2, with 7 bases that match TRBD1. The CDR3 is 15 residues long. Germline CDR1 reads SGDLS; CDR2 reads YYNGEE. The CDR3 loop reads CASSVGQVPNYGHTF. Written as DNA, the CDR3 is TGTGCCAGCAGCGTTGGACAGGTTCCTAACTATGGCCACACCTTC.

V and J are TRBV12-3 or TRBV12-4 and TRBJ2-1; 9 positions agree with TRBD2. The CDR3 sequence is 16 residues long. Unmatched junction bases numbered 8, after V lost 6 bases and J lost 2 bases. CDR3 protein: CASRHSGGRTYNEQFF. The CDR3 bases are TGTGCCAGCAGACACAGCGGGGGGCGAACCTACAATGAGCAGTTCTTC.

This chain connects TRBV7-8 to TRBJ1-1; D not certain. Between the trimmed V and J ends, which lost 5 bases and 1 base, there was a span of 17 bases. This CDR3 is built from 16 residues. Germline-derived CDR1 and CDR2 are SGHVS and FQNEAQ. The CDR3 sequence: CASSPMGSIANTEAFF. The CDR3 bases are TGTGCCAGCAGCCCTATGGGGTCAATAGCGAACACTGAAGCTTTCTTT.

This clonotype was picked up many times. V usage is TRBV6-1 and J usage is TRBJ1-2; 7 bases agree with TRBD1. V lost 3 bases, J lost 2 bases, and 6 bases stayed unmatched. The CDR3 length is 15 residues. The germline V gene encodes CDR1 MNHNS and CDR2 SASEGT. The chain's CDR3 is CASSEKTGPNYGYTF. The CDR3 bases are TGTGCCAGCAGTGAGAAGACAGGGCCGAACTATGGCTACACCTTC.

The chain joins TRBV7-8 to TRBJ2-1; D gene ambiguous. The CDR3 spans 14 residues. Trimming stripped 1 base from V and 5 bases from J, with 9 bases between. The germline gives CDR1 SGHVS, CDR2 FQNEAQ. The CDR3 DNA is TGTGCCAGCAGCTTAGTCGGGTTAGACAATGAGCAGTTCTTC. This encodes CASSLVGLDNEQFF.

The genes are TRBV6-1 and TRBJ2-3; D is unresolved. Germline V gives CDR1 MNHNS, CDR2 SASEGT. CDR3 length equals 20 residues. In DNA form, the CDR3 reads TGTGCAGCACCGGTTTTTGTCCTGGGCCTCCAGGCTGTGAGCACAGATACGCAGTATTTT. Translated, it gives CAAPVFVLGLQAVSTDTQYF.

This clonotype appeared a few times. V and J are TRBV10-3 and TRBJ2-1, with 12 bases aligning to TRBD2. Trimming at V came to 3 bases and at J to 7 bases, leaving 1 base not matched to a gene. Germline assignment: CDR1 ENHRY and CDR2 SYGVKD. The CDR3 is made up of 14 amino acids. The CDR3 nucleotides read TGTGCCATCAGTGAAGGACTAGCGGGGAATGAGCAGTTCTTC. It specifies CAISEGLAGNEQFF.

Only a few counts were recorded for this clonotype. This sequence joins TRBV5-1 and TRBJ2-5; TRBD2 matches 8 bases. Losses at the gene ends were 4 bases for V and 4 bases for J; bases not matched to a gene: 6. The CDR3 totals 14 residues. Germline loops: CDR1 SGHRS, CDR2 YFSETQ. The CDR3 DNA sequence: TGCGCCAGCAGCAGTCTTCGGGGGGGAGAGACCCAGTACTTC. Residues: CASSSLRGGETQYF.

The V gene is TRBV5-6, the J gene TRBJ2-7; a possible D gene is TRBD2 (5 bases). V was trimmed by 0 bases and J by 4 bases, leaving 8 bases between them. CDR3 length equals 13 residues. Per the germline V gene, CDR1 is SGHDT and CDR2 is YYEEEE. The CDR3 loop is CASSLVEAYEQYF. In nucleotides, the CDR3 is TGTGCCAGCAGCTTGGTGGAGGCTTACGAGCAGTACTTC.

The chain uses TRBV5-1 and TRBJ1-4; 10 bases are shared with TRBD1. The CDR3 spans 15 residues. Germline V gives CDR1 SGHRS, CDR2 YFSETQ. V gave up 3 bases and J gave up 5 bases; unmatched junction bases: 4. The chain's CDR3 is CASSYDRGPNEKLFF. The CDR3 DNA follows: TGCGCCAGCAGCTACGACAGGGGGCCGAATGAAAAACTGTTTTTT.

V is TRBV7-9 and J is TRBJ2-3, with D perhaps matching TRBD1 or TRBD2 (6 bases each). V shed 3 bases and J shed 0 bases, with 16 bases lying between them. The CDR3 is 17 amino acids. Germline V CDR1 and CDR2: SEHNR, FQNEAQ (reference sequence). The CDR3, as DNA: TGTGCCAGCAGCTTGATGGGGGGACAAGGCAGCACAGATACGCAGTATTTT. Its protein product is CASSLMGGQGSTDTQYF.

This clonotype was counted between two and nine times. CDR3: CASSFLGQGAYGYTF. CDR3 DNA sequence: TGTGCCAGCAGTTTCCTGGGACAGGGGGCATATGGCTACACCTTC. The chain recombines TRBV28 with TRBJ1-2, with TRBD1 matching over 12 bases. This CDR3 comprises 15 residues. The J segment lost 5 bases and the V segment lost 3 bases, leaving 4 bases of the junction unmatched. Germline V gene lookup returns CDR1 MDHEN and CDR2 SYDVKM.

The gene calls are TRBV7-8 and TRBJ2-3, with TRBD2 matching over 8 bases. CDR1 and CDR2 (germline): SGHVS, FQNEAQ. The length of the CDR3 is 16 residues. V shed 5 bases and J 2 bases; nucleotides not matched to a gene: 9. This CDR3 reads CASSLTGTRDTDTQYF. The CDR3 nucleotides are TGTGCCAGCAGCCTAACGGGGACTAGAGACACAGATACGCAGTATTTT. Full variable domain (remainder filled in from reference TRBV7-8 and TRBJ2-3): GAGVSQSPRYKVAKRGQDVALRCDPISGHVSLFWYQQALGQGPEFLTYFQNEAQLDKSGLPSDRFFAERPEGSVSTLKIQRTQQEDSAVYLCASSLTGTRDTDTQYFGPGTRLTVL.